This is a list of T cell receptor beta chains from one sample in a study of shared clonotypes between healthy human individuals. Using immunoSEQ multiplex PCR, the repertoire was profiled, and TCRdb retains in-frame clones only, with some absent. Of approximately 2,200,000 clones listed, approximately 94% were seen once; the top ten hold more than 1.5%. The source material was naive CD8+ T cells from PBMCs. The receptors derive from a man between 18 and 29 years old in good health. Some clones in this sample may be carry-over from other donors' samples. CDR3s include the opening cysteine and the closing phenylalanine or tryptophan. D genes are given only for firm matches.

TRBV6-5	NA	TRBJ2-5	CASSYVTGGETQYF
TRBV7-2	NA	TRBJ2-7	CASSSRTVSYEQYF
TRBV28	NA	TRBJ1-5	CASSLVRGGNQPQHF
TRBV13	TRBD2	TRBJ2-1	CASSPEAGISYNEQFF
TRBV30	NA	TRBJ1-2	CAWSEITQPVWGYTF
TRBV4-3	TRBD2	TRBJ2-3	CASSQDPAGGGDTQYF
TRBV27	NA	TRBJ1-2	CASSFSPSRYGYTF
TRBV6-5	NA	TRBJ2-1	CASSGRGYPDEQFF
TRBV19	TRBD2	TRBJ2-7	CASSIGSGGHSYEQYF
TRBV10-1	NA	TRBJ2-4	CASRANLPDKPSGFGDKNIQYF
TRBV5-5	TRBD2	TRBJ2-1	CASSLREEAYNEQFF
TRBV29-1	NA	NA	CSVSEEEYEQYF
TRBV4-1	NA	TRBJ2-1	CASSQDLNEQFF
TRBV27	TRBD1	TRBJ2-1	CASGDRVAEQFF
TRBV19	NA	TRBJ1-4	CASSIARDKNEKLFF
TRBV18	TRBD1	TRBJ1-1	CASSPLTGANTEAFF
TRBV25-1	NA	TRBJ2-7	CASSVAVTYEQYF
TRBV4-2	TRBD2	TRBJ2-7	CASSQDLYEERTSGPYEQYF
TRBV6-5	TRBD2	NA	CASSLRGGRAYEQYF
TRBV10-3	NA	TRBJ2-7	CAISPGQTYEQYF
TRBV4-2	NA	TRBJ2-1	CASKDPRLSYNEQFF
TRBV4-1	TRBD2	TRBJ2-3	CASSQEGGGLLTDTQYF
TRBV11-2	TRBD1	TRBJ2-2	CASQDRTTGELFF
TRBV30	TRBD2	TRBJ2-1	CAWRRTSGSSYNEQFF
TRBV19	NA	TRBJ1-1	CASKTRAEGRMNTEAFF
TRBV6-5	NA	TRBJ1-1	CASSYSEGATEAFF
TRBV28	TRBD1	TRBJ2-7	CASSSNRGFLYEQYF
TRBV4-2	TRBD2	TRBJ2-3	CASSQVPPGLAGVDTQYF
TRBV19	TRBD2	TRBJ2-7	CASSRSGRAYEQYF
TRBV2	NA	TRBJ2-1	CASSEGSLGSYNEQFF
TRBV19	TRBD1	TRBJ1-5	CASSIKGPGTANQPQHF
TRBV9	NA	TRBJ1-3	CASSPLARDSSGNTIYF
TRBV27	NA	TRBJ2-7	CASSPAVSGYEQYF
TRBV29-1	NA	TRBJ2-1	CSVDAFLAGHTRGEQFF
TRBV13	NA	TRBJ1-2	CASSLDSSYGYTF
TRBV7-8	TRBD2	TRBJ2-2	CASSLEVPGGNTGELFF
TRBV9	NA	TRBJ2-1	CASSGGGNEQFF
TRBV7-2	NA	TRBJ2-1	CASVGQTYNEQFF
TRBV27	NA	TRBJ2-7	CASSFFRGGEQYF
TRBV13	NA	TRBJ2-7	CASSRTGLSSYEQYF
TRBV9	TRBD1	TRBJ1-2	CASSPRDSNYGYTF
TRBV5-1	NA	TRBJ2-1	CASSVWTDSYNEQFF
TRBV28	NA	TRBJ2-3	CASSPVFDTQYF
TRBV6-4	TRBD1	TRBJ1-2	CASSDAPGQGGNYGYTF
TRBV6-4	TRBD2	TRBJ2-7	CASPIPGLALRLSYEQYF
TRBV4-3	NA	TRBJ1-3	CASSQDREGAGNTIYF
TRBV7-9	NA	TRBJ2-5	CASSLEGTKETQYF
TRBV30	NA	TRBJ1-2	CATTSRDSYGYTF
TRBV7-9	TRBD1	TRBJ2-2	CASSLTGGTGELFF
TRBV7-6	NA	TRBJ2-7	CASSLGLGGDEQYF
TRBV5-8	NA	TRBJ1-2	CASSLDRHGYTF
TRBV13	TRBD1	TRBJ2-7	CASSLTGAYEQYF
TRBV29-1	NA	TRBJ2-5	CSVELAGLEGYQETQYF
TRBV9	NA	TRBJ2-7	CASSVGPGLGGSYEQYF